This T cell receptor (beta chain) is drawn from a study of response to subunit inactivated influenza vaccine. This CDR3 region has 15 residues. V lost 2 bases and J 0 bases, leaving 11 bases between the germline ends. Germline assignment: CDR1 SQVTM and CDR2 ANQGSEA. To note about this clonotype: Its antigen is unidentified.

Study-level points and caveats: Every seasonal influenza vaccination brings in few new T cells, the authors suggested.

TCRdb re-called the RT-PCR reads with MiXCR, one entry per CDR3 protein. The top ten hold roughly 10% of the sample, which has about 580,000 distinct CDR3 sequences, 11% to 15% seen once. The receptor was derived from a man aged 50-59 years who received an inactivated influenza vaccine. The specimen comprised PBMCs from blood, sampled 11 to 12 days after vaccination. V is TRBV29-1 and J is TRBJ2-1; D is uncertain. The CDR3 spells CSVEFPTGSYNEQFF. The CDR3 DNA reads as TGCAGCGTTGAATTCCCGACGGGCTCCTACAATGAGCAGTTCTTC.